This section outlines one T cell receptor beta chain sequence together with its context. The sample holds many counts of this clonotype. The antigen it recognizes is unknown. Per-base quality was not reported, and no clone a single base away is much larger than it. Libraries came from 5' RACE. The data were produced on a NextSeq 500. The TCR library protocol attached unique molecular identifiers to individual cDNA molecules to correct for sequencing error and PCR bias. Both TCR alpha and beta chains were sequenced, and tight co-correlation was observed between alpha and beta sequence abundances in each sample. In the original analysis: Decombinator V4 was used to perform V gene, J gene and CDR3 annotation of TCR sequences. TCRs were defined as expanded if a significant change between any two time points was detected under a Poisson model with p below 0.0001. TCR abundances were normalised to the total number of TCRs sequenced per sample and were expressed as counts per million. TRAV1-2 paired with TRAJ12, TRAJ20 or TRAJ33 defined MAIT TCRs, while TRAV10 paired with TRAJ18 defined iNKT TCRs. VDJdb, accessed 1 November 2021, was searched for CMV, EBV and SARS-CoV-2 annotated TCRs, excluding TCRs annotated for multiple antigens. The public reads were quality trimmed at Q25 with fastp and then assembled into clones with MiXCR by TCRdb, keeping productive beta chains. Rows matching on CDR3 protein sequence are summarized as one entry with the most common DNA and genes. None of the V and J calls come from the authors' own analysis; TCRdb made them. Across this sample there are 53,000 or so distinct CDR3 sequences, with around 7.7% seen only once. The ten top clones hold about 5.3% of the sample.

This specimen belongs to a study of early T cells in non-severe SARS-CoV-2 infection (dated by TCRdb to about 2021). For the wider study: TCR sequencing used bulk RNA from unsorted whole blood, so alpha and beta chains could not be paired. The investigation overall reported the following: Matching against VDJdb was skewed toward anti-spike CD8 responses, likely underestimated virus-specific expansions, and missed private and CD4 specificities.

The germline V gene gives CDR1 as SQVTM and CDR2 as ANQGSEA. The CDR3 contains 13 residues, cysteine and phenylalanine counted. Of the read, only the CDR3 DNA is kept; its 39 bases are in frame from base 1. Cut back by 5 bases and 7 bases, the V and J ends lie 17 bases apart. A case-control design nested within a healthcare worker cohort in London, UK, was used, with weekly nasopharyngeal swab PCR tests and blood sampling performed. Healthcare workers were recruited during the week of the UK lockdown, between 23 and 31 March 2020, and followed weekly for up to roughly 15 weeks. Sequences were obtained from whole blood. Here the chain combines TRBV29-1 and TRBJ1-2, with TRBD1 tentatively as D gene (6 bases match). This receptor was taken from an adult who was a healthcare worker with PCR-confirmed SARS-CoV-2 infection or an uninfected control (not recorded which). CDR3 protein: CSVQQGVNGGYTF. The DNA sequence is given as TGCAGCGTTCAACAGGGAGTGAATGGTGGCTACACCTTC.